Below are 15 T cell receptor beta chains sequenced from a single sample in a study of tumor-infiltrating lymphocytes in primary liver carcinoma (dated 2017 in TCRdb). Without any cell sorting, total RNA and DNA were co-extracted from approximately 22-30 mg of bulk tissue using the AllPrep DNA/RNA mini kit. TCRdb names Illumina HiSeq 2500 as the instrument used. Starting from 450 to 500 ng total RNA, TCRbeta-specific cDNA was produced by reverse transcription with a constant-region primer and ProtoScript II reverse transcriptase. The TCRbeta libraries were prepared through three rounds of nested multiplex PCR following a slightly modified ARM-PCR procedure. Each of the first two PCR rounds ran for 9 to 11 cycles using multiplex TRBV1-TRBV30 forward primers together with a Cbeta reverse primer. TCRdb took the public reads, trimmed them with fastp at Q25, ran MiXCR for clone calling and kept in-frame beta chains. All rows with the same CDR3 protein become a single entry with the most common DNA and genes. The table for this sample lists approximately 110,000 distinct CDR3 sequences; roughly 80% of them were counted only once. Under 25% of the sample is taken by the ten largest.

Material for sequencing was liver tumor tissue from sampling region 3. The sample's cell subset or site label, in plain terms: tumor region T3, left-lateral pole. These receptors originate from a man aged 35 to 55 with primary liver carcinoma and hepatitis B virus infection.

This sequence joins TRBV11-1 and TRBJ2-3; D remains unclear. Trimming cost V 6 bases and J 0 bases, with 13 bases left between them. In germline, CDR1 is SGHAT, CDR2 FQDESV (reference sequence). The CDR3 sequence is 15 residues long. CDR3 sequence reads: CASSLPWESTDTQYF. CDR3 nucleotides: TGTGCCAGCAGTTTGCCCTGGGAAAGCACAGATACGCAGTATTTT.

Remarks on this clonotype: Relative to the germline gene, one junction end is altered; a read error may explain this. The chain couples TRBV11-3 to TRBJ1-1; no clear D. There are 14 residues in the CDR3. Looked up from germline, CDR1 is SGHNT and CDR2 is YENEEA. CDR3: CARSLGRGSTEAFF. The CDR3 coding sequence is TGTGCCAGGAGCTTAGGTAGAGGATCCACTGAAGCTTTCTTT. Variable domain in full (rest from reference TRBV11-3 and TRBJ1-1): EAGVVQSPRYKIIEKKQPVAFWCNPISGHNTLYWYLQNLGQGPELLIRYENEEAVDDSQLPKDRFSAERLKGVDSTLKIQPAELGDSAVYLCARSLGRGSTEAFFGQGTRLTVV.

This clonotype came up a few times. The genes are TRBV9 and TRBJ1-2, with D unresolved. Deletions cut 2 bases from V and 7 bases from J, with 12 bases between. Germline CDR1 SGDLS, CDR2 YYNGEE. The CDR3 covers 13 residues. CDR3 residues: CASSVHGVGGYTF. CDR3 DNA: TGTGCCAGCAGCGTCCATGGAGTTGGTGGCTACACCTTC.

Comment on this clonotype: In this CDR3 the conserved last residue, phenylalanine or tryptophan, is missing, so a read error is likely. This chain uses TRBV6-2 or TRBV6-3 with TRBJ2-5; 7 bases agree with TRBD1. The CDR3 runs 15 residues. Germline values: CDR1 MNHEY, CDR2 SVGEGT. The CDR3 DNA reads as TGTGCTAGCAGTGCCCAGACAGGGACCCAAGAGACCCAGTACTTA. Residues: CASSAQTGTQETQYL.

Details on this clonotype: No conserved phenylalanine or tryptophan is present at the end of the CDR3, so a read error is the likely explanation. The J gene is TRBJ1-1, the V gene TRBV5-4; the D is unclear. The length of the CDR3 is 14 residues. Per germline, CDR1 SGHNT and CDR2 YYREEE (reference sequence). Here the CDR3 reads CVSSFPGVNTEAFS. The CDR3 DNA follows: TGTGTCAGCAGCTTTCCCGGGGTGAACACTGAAGCTTTCTCT.

Details on this clonotype: A junction boundary mismatches the germline segment, possibly from a read error. This chain links TRBV5-1 with TRBJ1-5, with D perhaps TRBD1 (6 bases). CDR3 size: 15 residues. Germline V gives CDR1 SGHRS, CDR2 YFSETQ. The DNA of the CDR3 is TGCGCCAGCAGCTTGGGGGGGGCTAGCAATCAGCTCCAGCATTTT. Its protein is CASSLGGASNQLQHF.

With respect to this clonotype: Since the CDR3 does not end with the conserved phenylalanine or tryptophan, this likely comes from a read error. This chain links TRBV14 with TRBJ2-1, with D perhaps matching TRBD2 (5 bases). This CDR3 has 14 residues. The germline V gene has CDR1 SGHDN and CDR2 FVKESK. CDR3 sequence reads: CASSQYTGFNEQFS. CDR3 nucleotides: TGCGCCAGCAGCCAATACACGGGATTCAATGAGCAGTTCTCC.

Concerning this clonotype itself: The junction departs from germline at one end; a sequencing error may be responsible. The rearrangement joins TRBV5-1 to TRBJ2-3, with D uncertain. Germline assignment: CDR1 SGHRS and CDR2 YFSETQ. The CDR3 covers 14 residues. CDR3 sequence: CASSFNDNPDMQYF. CDR3 DNA: TGCGCCAGCAGCTTTAATGACAATCCGGATATGCAGTATTTT. Complete variable domain (other parts from reference TRBV5-1 and TRBJ2-3): KAGVTQTPRYLIKTRGQQVTLSCSPISGHRSVSWYQQTPGQGLQFLFEYFSETQRNKGNFPGRFSGRQFSNSRSEMNVSTLELGDSALYLCASSFNDNPDMQYFGPGTRLTVL.

Concerning this clonotype itself: A read error may produce the germline difference seen at one junction end. The chain combines TRBV5-1 with TRBJ2-1; TRBD1 matches at 9 bases. The V gene's germline CDR1 is SGHRS and CDR2 YFSETQ. The CDR3 is made up of 15 amino acids. In DNA form, the CDR3 reads TGCGCCAGCAGCTTGGAGCTACAGGGGGCCGATGAGCAGTCTTTC. Amino acid sequence: CASSLELQGADEQSF.

Turning to this clonotype: The junction differs from germline at one of its ends, possibly a read error. The chain links TRBV29-1 to TRBJ2-3; D gene uncertain. Germline V gene lookup returns CDR1 SQVTM and CDR2 ANQGSEA. The CDR3 runs 11 residues. The CDR3 protein is CSVELTDMQYF. CDR3 sequence (DNA): TGCAGTGTTGAACTCACAGATATGCAGTATTTT.

The chain carries TRBV29-1 and TRBJ1-3; 8 bases map to TRBD1. The CDR3 is made up of 14 amino acids. The germline V gene encodes CDR1 SQVTM and CDR2 ANQGSEA. After removal of 4 bases from V and 1 base from J, the junction contained 3 bases not matched to a gene. CDR3 region: CSVATGVSGNTIYF. The CDR3 DNA reads TGCAGCGTTGCGACAGGGGTGTCTGGAAACACCATATATTTT.

In this sample, this clonotype turned up many times. This chain joins TRBV6-4 and TRBJ2-6; the D is unclear. This CDR3 is 14 amino acids long. CDR1 and CDR2 from the germline V gene are MRHNA and SNTAGT. V dropped 2 bases and J dropped 0 bases, with 2 bases sitting between them. The CDR3, as DNA: TGTGCCAGCAGTGACAACTCTGGGGCCAACGTCCTGACTTTC. Residues: CASSDNSGANVLTF.

A remark on this clonotype: The junction shows a germline mismatch at one end, possibly a read error. The chain combines TRBV6-5 with TRBJ2-6; D not certain. The CDR3 contains 17 residues. Germline CDR1 reads MNHEY; CDR2 reads SVGAGI. This CDR3 reads CASSLGSGSSVATVLTF. The CDR3 DNA follows: TGTGCCAGCAGTTTGGGTTCTGGATCCTCTGTGGCCACCGTCCTGACTTTC.

Note on this clonotype: The conserved closing phenylalanine or tryptophan is absent in this CDR3, likely reflecting a read error. The DNA is left out, because the CDR3 cannot be placed on it with certainty; the CDR3 is given as TCRdb lists it. The chain employs TRBV6-2 or TRBV6-3 and TRBJ2-5; the DNA was not used to check the table's D call, TRBD1. The CDR3 numbers 15 amino acids, ends counted. From germline, CDR1 is MNHEY and CDR2 SVGEGT. The chain's CDR3 is CASSPDRGGQEIQCL.

Remarks on this clonotype: The CDR3 ends on some other residue instead of the conserved phenylalanine or tryptophan, so this is likely a read error. The chain has TRBV20-1 and TRBJ2-2, with D possibly TRBD1 on 6 matching bases. Per the germline V gene, CDR1 is DFQATT and CDR2 is SNEGSKA (reference sequence). The CDR3 is 13 residues long. V lost 6 bases and J 2 bases, leaving 10 bases between the germline ends. CDR3 sequence reads: CSARQVNTGELFL. The CDR3 DNA follows: TGCAGTGCGCGACAGGTCAACACCGGGGAGCTGTTTTTG.